One and the same sample provided the 6 T cell receptor beta chains below, sequenced in a study of a mutant IDH1 vaccine in newly diagnosed glioma. Time point specified: week 11, during vaccination. Mutant IDH1 20-mer peptide, at 300 ug, made up each vaccine dose, with topical imiquimod. Their target antigens are unknown. Clones were read by immunoSEQ multiplex PCR, and TCRdb kept only the in-frame ones, dropping some. The repertoire holds fewer than 75,000 clones, with roughly 84% as singletons. Sequencing used PBMCs, obtained from a glioma patient whose treatment included an IDH1 peptide vaccine. The receptors here all came from a woman aged 45-59 years with glioma.

The rearrangement links TRBV5-6 to TRBJ2-2; TRBD2 agrees at 7 bases. V lost 0 bases, J lost 6 bases, and 5 bases stayed unmatched. The germline gives CDR1 SGHDT, CDR2 YYEEEE. The CDR3 is 15 residues long. The CDR3: CASSLAGGRAGELFF. The CDR3 coding sequence is TGTGCCAGCAGCTTGGCGGGGGGACGCGCCGGGGAGCTGTTTTTT.

The gene calls are TRBV7-9 and TRBJ1-2; D gene unclear. The CDR3 has 12 residues. Looked up from germline, CDR1 is SEHNR and CDR2 is FQNEAQ (reference sequence). V was shortened by 1 base and J by 3 bases, with 3 bases between the two germline ends. CDR3 sequence (DNA): TGTGCCAGCAGCTTAGTTCACTATGGCTACACCTTC. Translating it yields CASSLVHYGYTF.

This clone was observed a handful of times. J is TRBJ1-1 and V is TRBV7-2; D is possibly TRBD1 (6 bases). The CDR3 sequence is 15 residues long. Per germline, CDR1 SGHTA and CDR2 FQGNSA. Trimming took 6 bases from V and 8 from J, leaving 22 bases between them. CDR3 sequence: CASSRRGAGRTEAFF. CDR3 sequence (DNA): TGTGCCAGCAGTCGAAGGGGGGCAGGTCGGACAGAAGCTTTCTTT.

V usage is TRBV10-3 and J usage is TRBJ2-7; tentative D call: TRBD1 (8 bases). V lost 6 bases and J 6 bases, leaving 15 bases between the germline ends. The CDR3 covers 13 residues. Looked up from germline, CDR1 is ENHRY and CDR2 is SYGVKD. CDR3 loop: CAIRVDREGEQYF. The CDR3 nucleotides read TGTGCCATCAGGGTGGACAGGGAGGGCGAGCAGTACTTC.

This clone turned up a few times. The chain has TRBV6-1 and TRBJ1-5; perhaps TRBD1 as D (5 bases). Germline V gene data show CDR1 as MNHNS and CDR2 as SASEGT. V gave up 4 bases and J gave up 6 bases, with 13 bases separating them. CDR3 length: 14 residues. The CDR3 protein is CASSARTQGQPQHF. The CDR3 coding sequence is TGTGCCAGCAGTGCCAGAACCCAGGGTCAGCCCCAGCATTTT.

V usage is TRBV5-1 and J usage is TRBJ1-1; D gene uncertain. Germline V gene data show CDR1 as SGHRS and CDR2 as YFSETQ. CDR3 length: 13 amino acids. V was trimmed by 4 bases and J by 1 base, leaving 8 bases between them. The CDR3 DNA sequence: TGCGCCAGCAGCGACCGGGAGAACACTGAAGCTTTCTTT. This gives the protein CASSDRENTEAFF.